Shown below are 19 T cell receptor beta chains from a single sample sequenced in a study of cytomegalovirus exposure and HLA in healthy donors. It was with 60 Vbeta and 13 Jbeta primers that the PCR ran. The table came from immunoSEQ multiplex PCR; TCRdb's copy has only in-frame clones and leaves some out. The sample includes a few hundred thousand clones, roughly 80% of them seen just once. What was sequenced was PBMCs. These receptors came from a man younger than 40 in good health and CMV-seronegative.

The gene calls are TRBV5-1 and TRBJ2-3, with 15 bases matching TRBD2. The germline CDR1 and CDR2 sequences are SGHRS and YFSETQ. The V segment lost 4 bases and the J segment 3 bases; nucleotides outside the gene matches: 12. The CDR3 is made up of 19 amino acids. The CDR3 DNA sequence: TGCGCCAGCAGCAAAAGGACTAGCGGGGGGGCAGAAAAGACAGATACGCAGTATTTT. Translating gives CASSKRTSGGAEKTDTQYF.

This chain links TRBV2 with TRBJ2-7, with D possibly TRBD1 on 5 matching bases. V was pared by 10 bases and J by 0 bases, with 13 bases between. Per germline, CDR1 SNHLY and CDR2 FYNNEI. The length of the CDR3 is 13 residues. CDR3 DNA: TGTGCCACACGGCAGGGCCCCTCCTACGAGCAGTACTTC. Residues: CATRQGPSYEQYF.

The V and J genes are TRBV6-6 and TRBJ1-3; 7 nucleotides agree with TRBD1. The germline V gene has CDR1 MNHNY and CDR2 SVGAGI (reference sequence). The CDR3 consists of 15 residues. The trim removed 5 bases at V and 2 bases at J, leaving 6 bases unmatched. CDR3 in DNA: TGTGCCAGCAGTGTAACAGGGGACCCTGGAAACACCATATATTTT. Amino acid sequence: CASSVTGDPGNTIYF.

The chain carries TRBV2 and TRBJ1-5, with 10 bases identical to TRBD1. The CDR3 loop spans 15 amino acids. CDR1 SNHLY and CDR2 FYNNEI come from the germline V gene. Germline trimming cut 7 bases from V and 3 bases from J; bases unmatched to any gene: 6. The CDR3 spells CASTWDRGYNQPQHF. CDR3 DNA sequence: TGTGCCAGCACGTGGGACAGGGGATACAATCAGCCCCAGCATTTT.

This clone was recorded once. J is TRBJ2-3 and V is TRBV10-3, with 8 bases matching TRBD2. The CDR3 runs 16 residues. CDR1 ENHRY and CDR2 SYGVKD come from the germline V gene. With V trimmed by 4 bases and J by 2 bases, 8 bases remained unmatched. The CDR3 here is CAISGASGGPTDTQYF. CDR3 in DNA: TGTGCCATCAGTGGGGCTTCGGGGGGGCCCACAGATACGCAGTATTTT.

This clone was seen a single time. The chain joins TRBV4-1 to TRBJ1-2; tentatively, D is TRBD1 (5 bases). Germline loops: CDR1 MGHRA, CDR2 YSYEKL. The CDR3 runs to 15 residues. Trimming left V 3 bases short and J 4 bases short, with 15 bases between. CDR3 coding DNA: TGCGCCAGCAGCCAGACTTCTACAGGTTCCTATGGCTACACCTTC. It translates to CASSQTSTGSYGYTF.

This rearrangement joins TRBV5-6 to TRBJ2-1; possibly TRBD2 for D (6 bases). The CDR3 extends over 15 amino acids. V was shortened by 0 bases and J by 7 bases, with 14 bases between the two germline ends. The germline gives CDR1 SGHDT, CDR2 YYEEEE. The CDR3 is CASSLASGLSNEQFF. As DNA, the CDR3 is TGTGCCAGCAGCTTGGCCTCGGGACTCTCGAATGAGCAGTTCTTC.

The V gene is TRBV7-9, the J gene TRBJ2-3, with 10 positions matching TRBD2. V was clipped by 5 bases and J by 0 bases; unmatched bases: 11. The germline V gene has CDR1 SEHNR and CDR2 FQNEAQ (reference sequence). The CDR3 extends over 18 amino acids. CDR3: CASSAAIAGGASTDTQYF. The DNA for the CDR3 is TGTGCCAGCAGCGCAGCAATAGCGGGGGGAGCTAGCACAGATACGCAGTATTTT.

The chain uses TRBV19 and TRBJ2-1; TRBD2 agrees at 10 bases. Trimming cost V 8 bases and J 7 bases; bases outside gene matches: 14. Germline V gene lookup returns CDR1 LNHDA and CDR2 SQIVND (reference sequence). The CDR3 runs to 16 residues. CDR3 amino acids: CASGLLAGNMGNEQFF. The CDR3 DNA sequence: TGTGCCAGTGGACTACTAGCGGGAAACATGGGTAATGAGCAGTTCTTC.

The chain recombines TRBV9 with TRBJ2-1; TRBD1 is a possible D gene (6 bases). Germline V gene sequence: CDR1 SGDLS, CDR2 YYNGEE. Trimming took off 3 bases at V and 0 bases at J, with 16 bases between the two ends. The CDR3 loop spans 17 amino acids. The CDR3 protein is CASSALPRGSSYNEQFF. CDR3 bases: TGTGCCAGCAGCGCCCTCCCGAGGGGGAGCTCCTACAATGAGCAGTTCTTC.

This clone appeared a few times. The chain couples TRBV7-9 to TRBJ1-5; tentative D call: TRBD1 (5 bases). Trimming removed 1 base from V and 5 bases from J, with 9 bases in between. This CDR3 has 14 residues. Germline lookup yields CDR1 SEHNR and CDR2 FQNEAQ (reference sequence). CDR3 in amino acids: CASSLEGPDQPQHF. The CDR3 DNA is TGTGCCAGCAGCTTAGAGGGGCCAGATCAGCCCCAGCATTTT.

The count of this clone is one. V usage is TRBV9 and J usage is TRBJ2-2; 9 bases are a match to TRBD1. Per the germline V gene, CDR1 is SGDLS and CDR2 is YYNGEE. The CDR3 loop spans 14 amino acids. J was trimmed by 5 bases and V by 5 bases; bases with no gene match: 4. DNA for the CDR3: TGTGCCAGCAGGAAGACAGGGGGAACCGGGGAGCTGTTTTTT. Its translation: CASRKTGGTGELFF.

This chain uses TRBV7-9 with TRBJ2-5; TRBD1 matches at 9 bases. V lost 5 bases, J lost 3 bases, and 4 bases stayed unmatched. This CDR3 comprises 14 residues. The germline CDR1 and CDR2 sequences are SEHNR and FQNEAQ (reference sequence). CDR3 nucleotide sequence: TGTGCCAGCAGCCCGAGGACAGGGGAAGAGACCCAGTACTTC. Translating gives CASSPRTGEETQYF.

The V gene is TRBV11-2, the J gene TRBJ2-1, with TRBD2 matching 7 bases. With 3 bases clipped from V and 10 bases from J, the junction kept 15 bases outside the gene matches. This CDR3 spans 16 amino acids. The germline gives CDR1 SGHAT, CDR2 FQNNGV. CDR3 amino acids: CASSFGAGVGHQEQFF. The CDR3 bases are TGTGCCAGCAGCTTCGGGGCGGGGGTAGGTCATCAAGAGCAGTTCTTC.

The chain joins TRBV7-8 to TRBJ2-5, with 10 bases that match TRBD2. Unmatched junction bases numbered 6, after V lost 6 bases and J lost 5 bases. The CDR3 consists of 14 residues. Germline values: CDR1 SGHVS, CDR2 FQNEAQ. The CDR3: CASRTSGAWETQYF. In DNA, the CDR3 is TGTGCCAGCAGAACTAGCGGGGCTTGGGAGACCCAGTACTTC. Using reference TRBV7-8 and TRBJ2-5 for the parts outside the CDR3, the full variable domain is GAGVSQSPRYKVAKRGQDVALRCDPISGHVSLFWYQQALGQGPEFLTYFQNEAQLDKSGLPSDRFFAERPEGSVSTLKIQRTQQEDSAVYLCASRTSGAWETQYFGPGTRLLVL.

The rearrangement uses TRBV9 and TRBJ2-2; weak D call: TRBD2 (6 bases). This CDR3 contains 14 residues. Trimming cost V 4 bases and J 8 bases, with 15 bases left between them. In germline, CDR1 is SGDLS, CDR2 YYNGEE. The CDR3 is CASSTDWSGGELFF. The DNA for the CDR3 is TGTGCCAGCAGCACCGACTGGAGCGGGGGGGAGCTGTTTTTT. Complete variable domain (other parts from reference TRBV9 and TRBJ2-2): DSGVTQTPKHLITATGQRVTLRCSPRSGDLSVYWYQQSLDQGLQFLIQYYNGEERAKGNILERFSAQQFPDLHSELNLSSLELGDSALYFCASSTDWSGGELFFGEGSRLTVL.

J is TRBJ1-2 and V is TRBV15; 8 positions agree with TRBD1. The germline CDR1 and CDR2 sequences are LNHNV and YYDKDF (reference sequence). V shed 0 bases, J shed 0 bases, and the junction held 9 bases outside the gene matches. There are 18 residues in the CDR3. The CDR3 DNA reads as TGTGCCACCAGCAGAGAATGGGTGACAGGGGCCACTAACTATGGCTACACCTTC. This encodes CATSREWVTGATNYGYTF.

The chain combines TRBV28 with TRBJ1-2, with D possibly TRBD1 on 5 matching bases. V dropped 8 bases and J dropped 3 bases, with 10 bases sitting between them. CDR3 length equals 12 residues. The germline CDR1 and CDR2 sequences are MDHEN and SYDVKM. In DNA form, the CDR3 reads TGTGCCAGCGAAGGGGTTGACTATGGCTACACCTTC. Translated: CASEGVDYGYTF.

J is TRBJ1-2 and V is TRBV7-9; the D gene is possibly TRBD1 (5 bases). The CDR3 sequence is 14 residues long. CDR1 SEHNR and CDR2 FQNEAQ come from the germline V gene (reference sequence). The V end was cut by 7 bases, the J end by 6 bases, with 18 bases between. CDR3 sequence: CASIGAGRVHGYTF. CDR3 sequence (DNA): TGTGCCAGCATTGGGGCCGGCAGGGTACATGGCTACACCTTC.